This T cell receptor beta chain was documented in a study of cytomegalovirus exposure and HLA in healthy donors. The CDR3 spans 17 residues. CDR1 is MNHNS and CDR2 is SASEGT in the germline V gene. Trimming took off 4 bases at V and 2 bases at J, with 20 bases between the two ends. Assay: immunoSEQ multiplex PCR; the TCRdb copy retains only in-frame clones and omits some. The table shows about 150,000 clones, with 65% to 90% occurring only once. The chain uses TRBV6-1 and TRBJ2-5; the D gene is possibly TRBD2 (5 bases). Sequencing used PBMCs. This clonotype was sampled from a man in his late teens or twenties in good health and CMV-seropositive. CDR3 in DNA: TGTGCCAGCAGTGGCGGCCGGTCTCTAGCTGCGCAAGAGACCCAGTACTTC. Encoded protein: CASSGGRSLAAQETQYF.